The rows below give T cell receptor beta chains drawn from one sample of a study of blood T cell repertoires in COVID-19. Sequencing was performed with immunoSEQ multiplex PCR; in TCRdb, only in-frame clones are kept and a portion is missing. The sample lists 200,000 to 250,000 clones; 80% to 85% were seen once. Sequencing input: peripheral blood. These receptors came from a young man with active or convalescent COVID-19. CDR3s include the opening cysteine and the closing phenylalanine or tryptophan. D genes are given only for firm matches. Clone size is not always given. Where it is, it says once, few, many or a class for expanded clones.

d_call: NA
j_call: TRBJ1-4
v_call: TRBV21-1
clone_size: NA
cdr3_nt: TGTGCCAGCAGCACTGAGGACAGGCGGGGCACAACTAATGAAAAACTGTTTTTT
cdr3_aa: CASSTEDRRGTTNEKLFF

d_call: NA
j_call: TRBJ1-4
v_call: TRBV7-2
clone_size: NA
cdr3_nt: TGTGCCAGCAGCATATACACGCGGGGGCGGCCTAATGAAAAACTGTTTTTT
cdr3_aa: CASSIYTRGRPNEKLFF

d_call: TRBD2
j_call: TRBJ2-1
v_call: TRBV2
clone_size: NA
cdr3_nt: TGTGCCAGCAGCCTAACTAGCGGAGCCTACAATGAGCAGTTCTTC
cdr3_aa: CASSLTSGAYNEQFF

d_call: TRBD1
j_call: TRBJ2-5
v_call: TRBV2
clone_size: few
cdr3_nt: TGTGCCAGCAGTGGACAGGGAATAGAGACCCAGTACTTC
cdr3_aa: CASSGQGIETQYF

d_call: TRBD1
j_call: TRBJ2-3
v_call: TRBV13
clone_size: NA
cdr3_nt: TGTGCCAGCAGCCCTAGGACAGGTACAGATACGCAGTATTTT
cdr3_aa: CASSPRTGTDTQYF

d_call: TRBD1
j_call: TRBJ1-6
v_call: TRBV6-2/TRBV6-3
clone_size: NA
cdr3_nt: TGTGCCAGCAGTAATCCGGGACAGGAGTTCTCACGTTCACCCCTCCACTTT
cdr3_aa: CASSNPGQEFSRSPLHF

d_call: NA
j_call: TRBJ1-2
v_call: TRBV7-8
clone_size: NA
cdr3_nt: TGTGCCAGCAGCCCGGACAGCGACTATGGCTACACCTTC
cdr3_aa: CASSPDSDYGYTF

d_call: NA
j_call: TRBJ1-3
v_call: TRBV18
clone_size: NA
cdr3_nt: TGTGCCAGCTCACCAACTGACTCTGGAAACACCATATATTTT
cdr3_aa: CASSPTDSGNTIYF

d_call: NA
j_call: TRBJ1-1
v_call: TRBV30
clone_size: NA
cdr3_nt: TGTGCCTGGAGTGGACAGTTGAACACTGAAGCTTTCTTT
cdr3_aa: CAWSGQLNTEAFF

d_call: NA
j_call: TRBJ2-3
v_call: TRBV14
clone_size: NA
cdr3_nt: TGTGCCAGCAGCCGAGCGGTAGATACGCAGTATTTT
cdr3_aa: CASSRAVDTQYF

d_call: NA
j_call: TRBJ1-4
v_call: TRBV6-5
clone_size: NA
cdr3_nt: TGTGCCAGCAGCCTGACAGGATTTAATGAAAAACTGTTTTTT
cdr3_aa: CASSLTGFNEKLFF

d_call: TRBD1
j_call: TRBJ2-7
v_call: TRBV28
clone_size: NA
cdr3_nt: TGTGCCAGCAGTACCATGGACAGGGGCCTTTCCTACGAGCAGTACTTC
cdr3_aa: CASSTMDRGLSYEQYF

d_call: NA
j_call: TRBJ2-2
v_call: TRBV6-1
clone_size: NA
cdr3_nt: TGTGCCAGCAGTGATTCCGGGAAGACCGGGGAGCTGTTTTTT
cdr3_aa: CASSDSGKTGELFF

d_call: TRBD1
j_call: TRBJ1-2
v_call: TRBV30
clone_size: NA
cdr3_nt: TGTGCCTGGAGCCGACAGGGTTGGGGTGGCTACACCTTC
cdr3_aa: CAWSRQGWGGYTF

d_call: NA
j_call: TRBJ2-3
v_call: TRBV12-3/TRBV12-4
clone_size: NA
cdr3_nt: TGTGCCAGCGAGGGTCGCGGCACAGATACGCAGTATTTT
cdr3_aa: CASEGRGTDTQYF

d_call: NA
j_call: TRBJ1-5
v_call: TRBV5-5
clone_size: NA
cdr3_nt: TGTGCCAGCAGCCTCGTACGGGGGAGCAATCAGCCCCAGCATTTT
cdr3_aa: CASSLVRGSNQPQHF

d_call: TRBD2
j_call: TRBJ2-1
v_call: TRBV4-2
clone_size: NA
cdr3_nt: TGTGCCAGCAGCCAAGGGACTAGCGGTTACAATGAGCAGTTCTTC
cdr3_aa: CASSQGTSGYNEQFF

d_call: NA
j_call: TRBJ2-7
v_call: TRBV5-5
clone_size: NA
cdr3_nt: TGTGCCAGCAGCTCGGAGAGGCTTCACTACGAGCAGTACTTC
cdr3_aa: CASSSERLHYEQYF

d_call: NA
j_call: TRBJ2-1
v_call: TRBV6-6
clone_size: once
cdr3_nt: TGTGCCAGCAGTCACGGGACAAGTACTTACAATGAGCAGTTCTTC
cdr3_aa: CASSHGTSTYNEQFF

d_call: NA
j_call: TRBJ1-5
v_call: TRBV7-9
clone_size: NA
cdr3_nt: TGTGCCAGCAGCGCACAGGATTGGGATCAGCCCCAGCATTTT
cdr3_aa: CASSAQDWDQPQHF

d_call: TRBD1
j_call: TRBJ2-1
v_call: TRBV9
clone_size: NA
cdr3_nt: TGTGCCAGCAGCGTAGGGACAGGGATTTACAATGAGCAGTTCTTC
cdr3_aa: CASSVGTGIYNEQFF

d_call: NA
j_call: TRBJ2-1
v_call: TRBV23-1
clone_size: NA
cdr3_nt: TGCGCCAGCAGTCAGATCAGGGTTTCCTACAATGAGCAGTTCTTC
cdr3_aa: CASSQIRVSYNEQFF

d_call: TRBD1
j_call: TRBJ1-1
v_call: TRBV5-1
clone_size: NA
cdr3_nt: TGCGCCAGCAGCACAGGGGATGAGAACACTGAAGCTTTCTTT
cdr3_aa: CASSTGDENTEAFF

d_call: TRBD1
j_call: TRBJ1-1
v_call: TRBV30
clone_size: NA
cdr3_nt: TGTGCCTGGAGTGTTCCAGGGGGAAGGGTTACTGAAGCTTTCTTT
cdr3_aa: CAWSVPGGRVTEAFF

d_call: TRBD2
j_call: TRBJ2-7
v_call: TRBV4-2
clone_size: NA
cdr3_nt: TGTGCCAGCAGCCAGGCTGACCAACTAGCGGGAGGGTACGAGCAGTACTTC
cdr3_aa: CASSQADQLAGGYEQYF

d_call: NA
j_call: TRBJ1-1
v_call: TRBV6-5
clone_size: once
cdr3_nt: TGTGCCAGCTATGGAGGGACTGAAGCTTTCTTT
cdr3_aa: CASYGGTEAFF

d_call: NA
j_call: TRBJ2-7
v_call: TRBV2
clone_size: once
cdr3_nt: TGTGCCACCCAGGGCAGGGACTACGAGCAGTACTTC
cdr3_aa: CATQGRDYEQYF

d_call: TRBD2
j_call: TRBJ2-5
v_call: TRBV28
clone_size: NA
cdr3_nt: TGTGCCAGCAGTCCACTAGCGAGCGCAGAGACCCAGTACTTC
cdr3_aa: CASSPLASAETQYF

d_call: NA
j_call: TRBJ1-4
v_call: TRBV30
clone_size: NA
cdr3_nt: TGTGCCTGGAGTGTGGCCCTCTCTGAAAAACTGTTTTTT
cdr3_aa: CAWSVALSEKLFF

d_call: NA
j_call: TRBJ1-2
v_call: TRBV24-1
clone_size: NA
cdr3_nt: TGTGCCACCAGTAGCAGGGGCTATGGCTACACCTTC
cdr3_aa: CATSSRGYGYTF

d_call: TRBD1
j_call: TRBJ1-1
v_call: TRBV6-5
clone_size: NA
cdr3_nt: TGTGCCAGCAGTTACCTGGGACAGCGGGGGGTTGAAGCTTTCTTT
cdr3_aa: CASSYLGQRGVEAFF

d_call: NA
j_call: TRBJ2-3
v_call: TRBV7-2
clone_size: NA
cdr3_nt: TGTGCCAGCAGCTTAGTTCGGGATACGCAGTATTTT
cdr3_aa: CASSLVRDTQYF

d_call: NA
j_call: TRBJ2-3
v_call: TRBV5-4
clone_size: once
cdr3_nt: TGTGCCAGCAGCCTGTCTAGCACAGATACGCAGTATTTT
cdr3_aa: CASSLSSTDTQYF

d_call: NA
j_call: TRBJ2-1
v_call: TRBV5-5
clone_size: once
cdr3_nt: TGTGCCAGCAGCTTCGGGCTAGCCGTAAGGAATGAGCAGTTCTTC
cdr3_aa: CASSFGLAVRNEQFF

d_call: NA
j_call: TRBJ1-1
v_call: TRBV18
clone_size: NA
cdr3_nt: TGTGCCAGCTCACCACAACAGGGAAGGACTGAAGCTTTCTTT
cdr3_aa: CASSPQQGRTEAFF

d_call: TRBD1
j_call: TRBJ1-4
v_call: TRBV28
clone_size: NA
cdr3_nt: TGTGCCAGCAGTTTCGCTGGGACAGAGGGTGAAAAACTGTTTTTT
cdr3_aa: CASSFAGTEGEKLFF

d_call: NA
j_call: TRBJ2-3
v_call: TRBV15
clone_size: NA
cdr3_nt: TGTGCCACCAGCGGGAGGGGGTCAGGTACAGATACGCAGTATTTT
cdr3_aa: CATSGRGSGTDTQYF

d_call: NA
j_call: TRBJ2-3
v_call: TRBV12-3/TRBV12-4
clone_size: NA
cdr3_nt: TGTGCCAGCAGTCGACGGACATTGCCTACGCAGTATTTT
cdr3_aa: CASSRRTLPTQYF

d_call: TRBD1
j_call: TRBJ1-2
v_call: TRBV6-5
clone_size: NA
cdr3_nt: TGTGCCAGCAGACGGACAGGGACGGGAGGCTACACCTTC
cdr3_aa: CASRRTGTGGYTF

d_call: NA
j_call: TRBJ1-3
v_call: TRBV9
clone_size: NA
cdr3_nt: TGTGCCAGCAGCGTAGACCCAGGGCAAGACATATATTTT
cdr3_aa: CASSVDPGQDIYF

d_call: TRBD1
j_call: TRBJ2-3
v_call: TRBV7-2
clone_size: NA
cdr3_nt: TGTGCCAGCAGCGCAAACATGGGACAGGGTTTCGCAGATACGCAGTATTTT
cdr3_aa: CASSANMGQGFADTQYF

d_call: TRBD1
j_call: TRBJ1-1
v_call: TRBV3-1/TRBV3-2
clone_size: NA
cdr3_nt: TGTGCCAGCAGCCAAGATCCAGGGGGCCCCGACACTGAAGCTTTCTTT
cdr3_aa: CASSQDPGGPDTEAFF

d_call: NA
j_call: TRBJ1-2
v_call: TRBV7-3
clone_size: NA
cdr3_nt: TGTGCCAGCAGCTTAAGCGGGGGGCCCCAGGGCTACACCTTC
cdr3_aa: CASSLSGGPQGYTF

d_call: NA
j_call: TRBJ1-2
v_call: TRBV4-3
clone_size: NA
cdr3_nt: TGCGCCAGCAGCCATAATACCGGGACACCCAAAACGTACACCTTC
cdr3_aa: CASSHNTGTPKTYTF

d_call: TRBD1
j_call: TRBJ1-1
v_call: TRBV2
clone_size: NA
cdr3_nt: TGTGCCAGCAGTGGACAGGGGATGAACACTGAAGCTTTCTTT
cdr3_aa: CASSGQGMNTEAFF

d_call: TRBD2
j_call: TRBJ2-7
v_call: TRBV6-6
clone_size: NA
cdr3_nt: TGTGCCAGCAGACCACTAGCGGGAGAGGTCTACGAGCAGTACTTC
cdr3_aa: CASRPLAGEVYEQYF

d_call: NA
j_call: TRBJ2-2
v_call: TRBV28
clone_size: few
cdr3_nt: TGTGCCAGCAGTTTGGGGGGGAACACCGGGGAGCTGTTTTTT
cdr3_aa: CASSLGGNTGELFF

d_call: TRBD1
j_call: TRBJ1-5
v_call: TRBV4-1
clone_size: NA
cdr3_nt: TGCGCCAGCAGCCATGACAGGGGAGGCAATCAGCCCCAGCATTTT
cdr3_aa: CASSHDRGGNQPQHF

d_call: NA
j_call: TRBJ1-2
v_call: TRBV7-2
clone_size: NA
cdr3_nt: TGTGCCAGCATCTTCGACAGTTACTATGGCTACACCTTC
cdr3_aa: CASIFDSYYGYTF

d_call: TRBD1
j_call: TRBJ1-2
v_call: TRBV7-9
clone_size: NA
cdr3_nt: TGTGCCAGCAGCTTATTTCTAACAGGGGGTAACTATGGCTACACCTTC
cdr3_aa: CASSLFLTGGNYGYTF

d_call: NA
j_call: TRBJ2-1
v_call: TRBV15
clone_size: NA
cdr3_nt: TGTGCCACCAGCAGAGTGGGGGGTGGCGACAATGAGCAGTTCTTC
cdr3_aa: CATSRVGGGDNEQFF

d_call: NA
j_call: TRBJ1-1
v_call: TRBV28
clone_size: NA
cdr3_nt: TGTGCCAGCAGACCAGACAGGAACACTGAAGCTTTCTTT
cdr3_aa: CASRPDRNTEAFF

d_call: TRBD2
j_call: TRBJ2-7
v_call: TRBV7-3
clone_size: NA
cdr3_nt: TGTGCCAGCAGCTTAGCGGGAGGGTCCTACGAGCAGTACTTC
cdr3_aa: CASSLAGGSYEQYF

d_call: TRBD1
j_call: TRBJ1-2
v_call: TRBV30
clone_size: NA
cdr3_nt: TGTGCCTGCCATGAAACCGGGACAGGATTTACGGGCGGCTACACCTTC
cdr3_aa: CACHETGTGFTGGYTF